The sequence of this T cell receptor (beta chain) was determined in a study of cytomegalovirus exposure and HLA in healthy donors. As for the study in general: About 200 million T cells yielded around 120 million unique TCR beta sequences in earlier analysis. Findings and limits, study-wide: The investigators catalogued 160 or so TCR beta chains as cytomegalovirus-associated. In a later analysis, V- and J-gene trimming of beta chains associated with a DCLRE1C missense variant, replicated independently. Later analysis showed most CMV-associated TCR beta chains appearing HLA-restricted.

The PCR was carried out with 60 Vbeta primers and 13 Jbeta primers. Data came from immunoSEQ multiplex PCR; TCRdb stores just in-frame clones and leaves some out. Among approximately 200,000 clones listed, 75% to 85% were seen once. CDR3 length equals 15 residues. Trimming removed 3 bases from V and 4 bases from J, with 10 bases in between. Per germline, CDR1 SGHTA and CDR2 FQGNSA. In this sample, this clone turned up a few times. Its antigen is undetermined. Sample: PBMCs. The TCR sequence derives from a woman between 18 and 29 years old in good health and CMV-seropositive. J is TRBJ2-6 and V is TRBV7-2, with a tentative D call TRBD1 (6 bases). CDR3: CASSFTGLGANVLTF. Written as DNA, the CDR3 is TGTGCCAGCAGCTTTACAGGGTTAGGGGCCAACGTCCTGACTTTC.